Presented here are 13 T cell receptor beta chains from one specimen sequenced in a study of early T cells in non-severe SARS-CoV-2 infection. MiXCR was run by TCRdb on the 5' RACE reads, yielding one entry per CDR3 protein. The sample shows tens of thousands of distinct CDR3 sequences, 5% to 7% of them seen only once. The sample taken for sequencing was whole blood. Source of these receptors: an adult who was a healthcare worker with PCR-confirmed SARS-CoV-2 infection or an uninfected control (not recorded which).

This clonotype has a count of ten or more. The rearrangement uses TRBV7-9 and TRBJ2-5; 7 bases line up with TRBD1. From germline, CDR1 is SEHNR and CDR2 FQNEAQ (reference sequence). After removal of 6 bases from V and 2 bases from J, the junction contained 6 bases not matched to a gene. This CDR3 has 14 residues. The CDR3 protein is CASREDRTQETQYF. The CDR3 DNA sequence: TGTGCCAGCAGGGAGGACAGGACGCAAGAGACCCAGTACTTC. The variable domain in full, with the rest retrieved from reference TRBV7-9 and TRBJ2-5, is DTGVSQNPRHKITKRGQNVTFRCDPISEHNRLYWYRQTLGQGPEFLTYFQNEAQLEKSRLLSDRFSAERPKGSFSTLEIQRTEQGDSAMYLCASREDRTQETQYFGPGTRLLVL.

This clonotype has just a few counts. The J gene is TRBJ1-1, the V gene TRBV12-5, with no clear D. V was cut by 0 bases and J by 1 base, with 3 bases left in between. This CDR3 comprises 13 residues. Germline CDR1 is LGHNT and CDR2 is FRNRAP. The CDR3 sequence is CASGLVQNTEAFF. The CDR3 region has the DNA TGTGCTAGTGGTTTGGTACAGAACACTGAAGCTTTCTTT.

The table lists this clonotype with a few counts. The chain couples TRBV27 to TRBJ2-1, with 11 bases fitting TRBD2. Germline lookup yields CDR1 MNHEY and CDR2 SMNVEV (reference sequence). This CDR3 has 14 amino acids. J gave up 7 bases and V 3 bases, and 2 bases lay outside the gene matches. The CDR3 here is CASSFSGGANEQFF. DNA for the CDR3: TGTGCCAGCAGTTTTAGCGGGGGGGCGAATGAGCAGTTCTTC.

At least ten counts were recorded for this clonotype. V usage is TRBV6-5 and J usage is TRBJ2-3; no clear D. V was cut by 6 bases and J by 2 bases, with 12 bases left in between. The CDR3 is made up of 14 amino acids. Germline V CDR1 and CDR2: MNHEY, SVGAGI. The CDR3 nucleotides read TGTGCCAGCAGGGGCCCACACCACACAGATACGCAGTATTTT. It codes for CASRGPHHTDTQYF.

In this sample, this clonotype turned up many times. The chain carries TRBV7-6 and TRBJ2-5; 10 positions match TRBD2. The CDR3 has 14 amino acids. Germline V gene sequence: CDR1 SGHVS, CDR2 FNYEAQ. V dropped 3 bases and J dropped 4; count of bases not matched to a gene: 2. CDR3 sequence (DNA): TGTGCCAGCAGCTTGGGGACTAGCGCAGAGACCCAGTACTTC. This codes for CASSLGTSAETQYF.

At least ten counts were recorded for this clonotype. This chain connects TRBV7-6 to TRBJ2-2, with 10 bases that match TRBD2. The CDR3 runs 16 residues. Germline V gene lookup returns CDR1 SGHVS and CDR2 FNYEAQ. Trimming at V came to 5 bases and at J to 2 bases, leaving 5 bases not matched to a gene. CDR3 DNA sequence: TGTGCCAGCAGCGAGATAGCGGGAGGAAACACCGGGGAGCTGTTTTTT. Its translation: CASSEIAGGNTGELFF.

This clonotype was seen ten or more times. The chain joins TRBV4-3 to TRBJ2-7; TRBD1 matches at 9 bases. In germline, CDR1 is LGHNA, CDR2 YSLEER. Trimming removed 3 bases from V and 1 base from J; junction bases left unmatched: 7. This CDR3 has 16 amino acids. As DNA, the CDR3 is TGCGCCAGCAGCCAGTTACAGGGGGCAGGATCCTACGAGCAGTACTTC. Amino acids: CASSQLQGAGSYEQYF.

This clonotype was observed a few times. This sequence joins TRBV28 and TRBJ2-7, with TRBD2 as a possible D gene (5 bases). Germline V lookup: CDR1 MDHEN, CDR2 SYDVKM. The V end lost 5 bases, the J end lost 2 bases, and 7 bases lay between the germline ends. The CDR3 length is 12 residues. Here the CDR3 DNA reads TGTGCCAGCAGTCGGGGTACCTACGAGCAGTACTTC. Its translation: CASSRGTYEQYF. The full variable domain, in which reference TRBV28 and TRBJ2-7 provide the parts outside the CDR3, is DVKVTQSSRYLVKRTGEKVFLECVQDMDHENMFWYRQDPGLGLRLIYFSYDVKMKEKGDIPEGYSVSREKKERFSLILESASTNQTSMYLCASSRGTYEQYFGPGTRLTVT.

This clonotype was picked up many times. V usage is TRBV7-6 and J usage is TRBJ1-5; D is unclear. CDR3 length equals 16 residues. From germline, CDR1 is SGHVS and CDR2 FNYEAQ. Trimming took off 5 bases at V and 2 bases at J, with 16 bases between the two ends. This CDR3 reads CASSPFARGGNQPQHF. The CDR3 coding sequence is TGTGCCAGCAGCCCTTTTGCTCGAGGTGGCAATCAGCCCCAGCATTTT.

This clonotype was observed many times. The chain uses TRBV20-1 and TRBJ2-1, with D perhaps TRBD2 (6 bases). Germline V gives CDR1 DFQATT, CDR2 SNEGSKA (reference sequence). V was trimmed by 7 bases and J by 0 bases, leaving 16 bases between them. This CDR3 is built from 15 residues. The CDR3 DNA is TGCAGTGTTCGGGACTTTTTCAGCTCCTACAATGAGCAGTTCTTC. Its translation: CSVRDFFSSYNEQFF.

This clonotype came up many times. The CDR3 reads CAISESTGGGTPYEQYF. CDR3 sequence (DNA): TGTGCCATCAGTGAGTCTACAGGCGGGGGGACTCCCTACGAGCAGTACTTC. The chain links TRBV10-3 to TRBJ2-7, with 8 bases identical to TRBD2. Germline CDR1 and CDR2: ENHRY and SYGVKD. The junction had 9 bases not matched to a gene; V was cut back by 0 bases and J by 2 bases. The CDR3 sequence is 17 residues long.

This clonotype showed up many times. J is TRBJ1-5 and V is TRBV19; 8 bases agree with TRBD1. The CDR3 covers 16 residues. The germline V gene encodes CDR1 LNHDA and CDR2 SQIVND (reference sequence). V was clipped by 6 bases and J by 0 bases; unmatched bases: 7. The CDR3 reads CASSDRGPYSNQPQHF. The CDR3 region has the DNA TGTGCCAGTAGCGACAGGGGCCCCTATAGCAATCAGCCCCAGCATTTT.

The chain combines TRBV7-2 with TRBJ2-6; unclear D gene. Germline V gene sequence: CDR1 SGHTA, CDR2 FQGNSA. This CDR3 is 16 amino acids long. The V and J ends lost 8 bases and 0 bases respectively, with 14 bases between them. The CDR3 here is CASSHPRHSGANVLTF. In DNA, the CDR3 is TGTGCCAGCTCACATCCCCGGCACTCTGGGGCCAACGTCCTGACTTTC. Filled out from reference TRBV7-2 and TRBJ2-6, the complete variable domain reads GAGVSQSPSNKVTEKGKDVELRCDPISGHTALYWYRQSLGQGLEFLIYFQGNSAPDKSGLPSDRFSAERTGGSVSTLTIQRTQQEDSAVYLCASSHPRHSGANVLTFGAGSRLTVL.